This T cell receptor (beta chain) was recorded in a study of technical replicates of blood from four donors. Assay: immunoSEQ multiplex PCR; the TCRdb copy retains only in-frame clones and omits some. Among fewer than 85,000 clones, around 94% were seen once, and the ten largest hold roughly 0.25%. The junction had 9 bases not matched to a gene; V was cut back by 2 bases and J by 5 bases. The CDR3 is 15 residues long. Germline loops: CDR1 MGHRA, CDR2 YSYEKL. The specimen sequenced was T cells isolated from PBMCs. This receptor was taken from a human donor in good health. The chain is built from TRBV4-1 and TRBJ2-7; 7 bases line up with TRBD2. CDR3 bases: TGCGCCAGCAGCCAACACGAGCGGGGTGGAGACGAGCAGTACTTC. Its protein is CASSQHERGGDEQYF.